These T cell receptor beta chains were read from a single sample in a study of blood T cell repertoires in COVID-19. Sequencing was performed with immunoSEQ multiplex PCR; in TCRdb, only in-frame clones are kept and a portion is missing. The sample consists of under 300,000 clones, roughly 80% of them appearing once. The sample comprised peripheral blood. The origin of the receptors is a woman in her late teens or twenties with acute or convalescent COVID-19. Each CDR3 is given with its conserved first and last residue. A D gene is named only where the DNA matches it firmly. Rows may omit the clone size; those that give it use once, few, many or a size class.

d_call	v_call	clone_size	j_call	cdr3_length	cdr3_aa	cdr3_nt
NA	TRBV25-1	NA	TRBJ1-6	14	CASSDAGGNSPLHF	TGTGCCAGCAGTGATGCAGGAGGCAATTCACCCCTCCACTTT
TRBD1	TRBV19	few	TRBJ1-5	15	CASSIRGQGGQPQHF	TGTGCCAGTAGTATTCGGGGACAGGGTGGACAGCCCCAGCATTTT
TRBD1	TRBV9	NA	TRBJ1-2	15	CASSVGDRANYGYTF	TGTGCCAGCAGCGTAGGGGACAGGGCCAACTATGGCTACACCTTC
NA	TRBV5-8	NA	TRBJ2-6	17	CASSLGQFSSGANVLTF	TGTGCCAGCAGCTTGGGACAGTTTAGCTCTGGGGCCAACGTCCTGACTTTC
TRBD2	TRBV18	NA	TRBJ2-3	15	CASSPRGLATDTQYF	TGTGCCAGCTCACCAAGGGGACTAGCCACAGATACGCAGTATTTT
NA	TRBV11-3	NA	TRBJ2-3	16	CASSFGLGRSTDTQYF	TGTGCCAGCAGCTTTGGGTTGGGCAGAAGCACAGATACGCAGTATTTT
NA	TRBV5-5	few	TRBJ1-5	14	CASSRTDSNQPQHF	TGTGCCAGCAGCCGGACAGATAGCAATCAGCCCCAGCATTTT
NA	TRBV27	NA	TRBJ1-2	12	CASGPGLHGYTF	TGTGCCAGCGGACCGGGACTCCATGGCTACACCTTC
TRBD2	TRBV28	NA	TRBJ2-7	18	CASSLVPGTSGNPYEQYF	TGTGCCAGCAGTTTGGTACCCGGGACTAGCGGGAACCCCTACGAGCAGTACTTC
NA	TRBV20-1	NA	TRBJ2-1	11	CSASGYNEQFF	TGCAGTGCTAGCGGGTACAATGAGCAGTTCTTC
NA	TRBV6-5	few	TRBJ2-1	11	CASSYGTRQFF	TGTGCCAGCAGTTACGGGACTCGTCAGTTCTTC